This is a list of T cell receptor beta chains from one sample in a study of blood T cells in healthy people across ages. TCRdb re-called the 5' RACE reads with MiXCR, one entry per CDR3 protein. The sample has 850,000 or so distinct CDR3 sequences; 25% to 35% are singletons. Specimen: blood. These receptors originate from a woman aged 80 or over in good health. Each CDR3 is given with its conserved first and last residue. The order of the fields is clone size, V gene, D gene, J gene, CDR3 DNA, CDR3 protein. D genes are given only for firm matches. Rows may omit the clone size; those that give it use once, few, many or a size class.

clone_size: -; v_call: TRBV19; d_call: -; j_call: TRBJ2-3; cdr3_nt: TGTGCCAGTAGTTGGGAGATGGGAACAGATACGCAGTATTTT; cdr3_aa: CASSWEMGTDTQYF
clone_size: -; v_call: TRBV7-2; d_call: TRBD1; j_call: TRBJ2-3; cdr3_nt: TGTGCCAGCAGCCCCGGACAGGGGTGGGATACGCAGTATTTT; cdr3_aa: CASSPGQGWDTQYF
clone_size: many; v_call: TRBV3-1; d_call: -; j_call: TRBJ1-2; cdr3_nt: TGTGCCAGCAGCCAAGTATTTAACTATGGCTACACCTTC; cdr3_aa: CASSQVFNYGYTF
clone_size: -; v_call: TRBV7-9; d_call: -; j_call: TRBJ2-1; cdr3_nt: TGTGCCAGCAGCTTAGAGGGAGTTGGGTCCTACAATGAGCAGTTCTTC; cdr3_aa: CASSLEGVGSYNEQFF
clone_size: -; v_call: TRBV12-3/TRBV12-4; d_call: TRBD1; j_call: TRBJ2-3; cdr3_nt: TGTGCCAGCAGTTTAATGCCACAGGGGAGCTCAGATGTGCAGTATTTT; cdr3_aa: CASSLMPQGSSDVQYF
clone_size: many; v_call: TRBV15; d_call: -; j_call: TRBJ2-6; cdr3_nt: TGTGCCACCAGCAGAGATTTGGGGGCTGGGGCCAACGTCCTGACTTTC; cdr3_aa: CATSRDLGAGANVLTF
clone_size: many; v_call: TRBV28; d_call: TRBD1; j_call: TRBJ2-4; cdr3_nt: TGTGCCAGCATCTCGGACAGGGTGGGCATTCAGTACTTC; cdr3_aa: CASISDRVGIQYF
clone_size: few; v_call: TRBV24-1; d_call: TRBD1; j_call: TRBJ1-5; cdr3_nt: TGTGCCACCAGTGAGAGACAGGGGAGCAATCAGCCCCAGCATTTT; cdr3_aa: CATSERQGSNQPQHF
clone_size: -; v_call: TRBV5-6; d_call: -; j_call: TRBJ2-5; cdr3_nt: TGTGCCAGCAGACCCAGGGGATCATCTACGGAGACCCAGTACTTC; cdr3_aa: CASRPRGSSTETQYF
clone_size: many; v_call: TRBV20-1; d_call: -; j_call: TRBJ2-5; cdr3_nt: TGCAGTGCTAGAGATCCCTCGAGAGGGAAAGAGACCCAGTACTTC; cdr3_aa: CSARDPSRGKETQYF
clone_size: few; v_call: TRBV20-1; d_call: TRBD2; j_call: TRBJ2-3; cdr3_nt: TGCAGTGCTGGAGCGGGGCGGAGCACAGATACGCAGTATTTT; cdr3_aa: CSAGAGRSTDTQYF
clone_size: many; v_call: TRBV12-3/TRBV12-4; d_call: TRBD1; j_call: TRBJ2-6; cdr3_nt: TGTGCCAGCAGTTCCTCCCGGGACAGGGCTGGGGCCAACGTCCTGACTTTC; cdr3_aa: CASSSSRDRAGANVLTF
clone_size: many; v_call: TRBV19; d_call: -; j_call: TRBJ2-6; cdr3_nt: TGTGCCAGTAGTAGGGGGGCTAACTCTGGGGCCAACGTCCTGACTTTC; cdr3_aa: CASSRGANSGANVLTF
clone_size: -; v_call: TRBV29-1; d_call: TRBD1; j_call: TRBJ2-7; cdr3_nt: TGCAGCGTTGTTGGACAGGGAAGCGAGCAGTACTTC; cdr3_aa: CSVVGQGSEQYF
clone_size: -; v_call: TRBV3-1; d_call: TRBD2; j_call: TRBJ2-1; cdr3_nt: TGTGCCAGCAGCCAAGGGGGACTAGCGGGGGCCAAGCAGTTCTTC; cdr3_aa: CASSQGGLAGAKQFF
clone_size: many; v_call: TRBV7-2; d_call: -; j_call: TRBJ1-5; cdr3_nt: TGTGCCAGCAGCTCGGGCTTAGGAGACAGCCAGCATTTT; cdr3_aa: CASSSGLGDSQHF
clone_size: many; v_call: TRBV7-2; d_call: -; j_call: TRBJ2-4; cdr3_nt: TGTGCCAGCAGCAAAGGACAGAACATTCAGTACTTC; cdr3_aa: CASSKGQNIQYF
clone_size: many; v_call: TRBV14; d_call: -; j_call: TRBJ2-5; cdr3_nt: TGTGCCAGCAGCCTCGATTGGTTGGGGGGAGAGACCCAGTACTTC; cdr3_aa: CASSLDWLGGETQYF
clone_size: -; v_call: TRBV10-3; d_call: TRBD1; j_call: TRBJ1-5; cdr3_nt: TGTGCCATCAGTGAGAACAGGGGCTCCACTAGCAATCAGCCCCAGCATTTT; cdr3_aa: CAISENRGSTSNQPQHF
clone_size: many; v_call: TRBV12-3/TRBV12-4; d_call: -; j_call: TRBJ1-1; cdr3_nt: TGTGCCAGCATCCGCAGAGAGAACACTGAAGCTTTCTTT; cdr3_aa: CASIRRENTEAFF
clone_size: once; v_call: TRBV4-3; d_call: -; j_call: TRBJ1-1; cdr3_nt: TGCGCCAGCAGCCCGAGCCTGTTAAAGAGGGGCACTGAAGCTTTCTTT; cdr3_aa: CASSPSLLKRGTEAFF
clone_size: few; v_call: TRBV6-2/TRBV6-3; d_call: -; j_call: TRBJ1-4; cdr3_nt: TGTGCCAGCAGTCGTCCGGGACGCCTTAATGAAAAACTGTTTTTT; cdr3_aa: CASSRPGRLNEKLFF
clone_size: many; v_call: TRBV20-1; d_call: TRBD2; j_call: TRBJ2-3; cdr3_nt: TGCAGTGCAAGGGCCGGGACTAGCGGGGTGAGAACAGATACGCAGTATTTT; cdr3_aa: CSARAGTSGVRTDTQYF
clone_size: many; v_call: TRBV7-2; d_call: TRBD2; j_call: TRBJ2-5; cdr3_nt: TGTGCCAGCAGCGTCGGGACTAGCGGGGTGGGGACCCAGTACTTC; cdr3_aa: CASSVGTSGVGTQYF
clone_size: -; v_call: TRBV5-5; d_call: -; j_call: TRBJ2-3; cdr3_nt: TGTGCCAGCAGACAAACCGGAAGGGAGTATTTT; cdr3_aa: CASRQTGREYF
clone_size: many; v_call: TRBV5-1; d_call: -; j_call: TRBJ2-5; cdr3_nt: TGCGCCAGCAGCTCAGGGCTAACAGAGACCCAGTACTTC; cdr3_aa: CASSSGLTETQYF
clone_size: many; v_call: TRBV20-1; d_call: TRBD1; j_call: TRBJ2-7; cdr3_nt: TGCAGTGCTAGAGTGGGGACAGGGATATACGAGCAGTACTTC; cdr3_aa: CSARVGTGIYEQYF